This T cell receptor (beta chain) was retrieved from a study of OX40 agonist ivuxolimab in advanced cancers. Study-wide context: Aged roughly 23 to 80 with a mean of about 60 years, they were roughly 83% male. Study-level results: At doses 0.1 to 3.0 mg/kg, CD4+ and CD8+ clones expanded. CD8+ T cells were the subset that, on average, had more expanded clones than CD4+. The investigators did not determine what antigen specificity the expanded peripheral T cells had.

On this clone: The antigen is unknown.

This table comes from immunoSEQ multiplex PCR, and its TCRdb copy is limited to in-frame clones, with some not included. The data hold about 77,000 clones, with around 87% observed a single time. Germline assignment: CDR1 SGDLS and CDR2 YYNGEE. The CDR3 runs 13 residues. V dropped 0 bases and J dropped 4 bases, with 4 bases sitting between them. The source is an adult with an advanced solid tumor such as melanoma, head and neck, liver or kidney cancer. The chain links TRBV9 to TRBJ2-2; no clear D gene. Sequencing was performed on CD4+ or CD8+ T cells sorted from blood, taken in a trial of the OX40 agonist ivuxolimab. The CDR3: CASSVAFTGELFF. CDR3 nucleotides: TGTGCCAGCAGCGTAGCCTTCACCGGGGAGCTGTTTTTT.